Reported below is one TCR beta chain. Trimming removed 2 bases at V and 9 bases at J, with 10 bases between. The V gene's germline CDR1 is KGHDR and CDR2 SFDVKD. This CDR3 spans 13 amino acids. TCR beta CDR3 sequences were amplified from RNA transcripts. A first-round RT-PCR of the TCR CDR3 used the HTBI primer set. TCRdb passed the multiplex PCR reads through MiXCR, listing each CDR3 protein once. The table lists approximately 740,000 distinct CDR3 sequences, roughly 15% of them singletons. This sample was included in a study of T cells in Graves' hyperthyroidism and ophthalmopathy. Over 18 months, lack of ophthalmopathy progression marked Graves' hyperthyroidism as stable. Used for diagnoses were clinical symptoms, serum thyroxine and TRAb, thyroid ultrasound and orbital computed tomography.

The sample comprised blood. The origin of this receptor is a woman under 30 with Graves' hyperthyroidism. The chain is built from TRBV24-1 and TRBJ2-1; D gene uncertain. CDR3 DNA sequence: TGTGCCACCAGTGATTATTTGGGTGGTGAGCAGTTCTTC. As protein: CATSDYLGGEQFF.